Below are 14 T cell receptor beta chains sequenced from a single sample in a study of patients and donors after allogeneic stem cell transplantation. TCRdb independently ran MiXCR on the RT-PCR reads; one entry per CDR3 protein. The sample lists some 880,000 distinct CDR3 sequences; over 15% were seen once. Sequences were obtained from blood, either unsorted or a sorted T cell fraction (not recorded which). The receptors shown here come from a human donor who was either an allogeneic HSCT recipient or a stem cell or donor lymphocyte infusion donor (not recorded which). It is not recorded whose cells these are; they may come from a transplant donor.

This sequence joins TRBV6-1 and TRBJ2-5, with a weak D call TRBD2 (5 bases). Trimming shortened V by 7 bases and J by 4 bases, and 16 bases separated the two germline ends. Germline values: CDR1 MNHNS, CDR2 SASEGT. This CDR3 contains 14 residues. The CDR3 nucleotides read TGTGCCAGCATCAAGACGGTCAGCGGAGAGACCCAGTACTTC. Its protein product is CASIKTVSGETQYF.

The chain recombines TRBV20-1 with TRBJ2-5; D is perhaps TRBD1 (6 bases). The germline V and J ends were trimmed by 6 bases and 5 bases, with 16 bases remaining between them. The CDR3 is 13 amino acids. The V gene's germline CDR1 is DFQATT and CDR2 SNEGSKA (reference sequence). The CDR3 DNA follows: TGCAGTGCCAGGAGGCCAGGGGTCGAGACCCAGTACTTC. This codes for CSARRPGVETQYF.

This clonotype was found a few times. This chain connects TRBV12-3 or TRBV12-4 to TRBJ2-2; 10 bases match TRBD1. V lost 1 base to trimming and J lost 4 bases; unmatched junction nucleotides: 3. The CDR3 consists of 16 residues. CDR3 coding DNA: TGTGCCAGCAGTTTAGGGACAGGGGGAGGCACCGGGGAGCTGTTTTTT. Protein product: CASSLGTGGGTGELFF.

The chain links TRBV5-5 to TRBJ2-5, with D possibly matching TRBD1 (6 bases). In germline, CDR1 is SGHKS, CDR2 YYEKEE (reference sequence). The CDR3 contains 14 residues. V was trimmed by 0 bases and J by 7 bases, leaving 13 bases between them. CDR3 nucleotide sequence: TGTGCCAGCAGCTTGGCAGGGGACCCAGGGACCCAGTACTTC. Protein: CASSLAGDPGTQYF.

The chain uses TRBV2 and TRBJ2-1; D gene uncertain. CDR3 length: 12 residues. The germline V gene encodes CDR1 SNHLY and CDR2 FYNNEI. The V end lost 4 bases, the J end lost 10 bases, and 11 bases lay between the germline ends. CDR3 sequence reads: CASSVGPGEQFF. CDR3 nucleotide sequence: TGTGCCAGCAGTGTAGGCCCAGGCGAGCAGTTCTTC. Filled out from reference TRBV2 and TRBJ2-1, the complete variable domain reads EPEVTQTPSHQVTQMGQEVILRCVPISNHLYFYWYRQILGQKVEFLVSFYNNEISEKSEIFDDQFSVERPDGSNFTLKIRSTKLEDSAMYFCASSVGPGEQFFGPGTRLTVL.

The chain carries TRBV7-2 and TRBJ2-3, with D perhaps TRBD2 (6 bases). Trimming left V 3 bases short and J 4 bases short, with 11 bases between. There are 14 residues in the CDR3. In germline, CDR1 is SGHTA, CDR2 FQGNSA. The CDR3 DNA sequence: TGTGCCAGCAGCTTTGACCGCGGGGCAGATACGCAGTATTTT. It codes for CASSFDRGADTQYF.

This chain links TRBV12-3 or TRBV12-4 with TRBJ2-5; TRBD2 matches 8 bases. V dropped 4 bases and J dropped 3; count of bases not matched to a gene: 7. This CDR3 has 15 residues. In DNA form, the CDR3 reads TGTGCCAGCAGTTGGCCGCGGGGGGCAAAAGAGACCCAGTACTTC. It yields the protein CASSWPRGAKETQYF.

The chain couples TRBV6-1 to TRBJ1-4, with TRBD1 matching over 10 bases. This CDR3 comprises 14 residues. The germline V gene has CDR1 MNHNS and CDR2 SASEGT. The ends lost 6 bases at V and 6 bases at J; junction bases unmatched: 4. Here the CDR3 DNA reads TGTGCCAGCAGGCGGACAGGGGGGGATGAAAAACTGTTTTTT. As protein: CASRRTGGDEKLFF.

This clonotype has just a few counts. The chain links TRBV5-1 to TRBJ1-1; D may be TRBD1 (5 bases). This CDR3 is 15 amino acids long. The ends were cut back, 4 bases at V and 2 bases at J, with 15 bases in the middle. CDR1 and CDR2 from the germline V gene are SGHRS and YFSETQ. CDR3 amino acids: CASSHLGADNTEAFF. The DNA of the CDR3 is TGCGCCAGCAGCCACCTTGGGGCAGATAACACTGAAGCTTTCTTT.

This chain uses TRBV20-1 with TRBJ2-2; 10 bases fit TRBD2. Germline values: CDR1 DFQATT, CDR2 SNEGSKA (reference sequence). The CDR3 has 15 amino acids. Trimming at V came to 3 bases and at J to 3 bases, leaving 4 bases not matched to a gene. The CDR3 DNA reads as TGCAGTGCTAGTAGGCTAGCGGGGGACACCGGGGAGCTGTTTTTT. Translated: CSASRLAGDTGELFF.

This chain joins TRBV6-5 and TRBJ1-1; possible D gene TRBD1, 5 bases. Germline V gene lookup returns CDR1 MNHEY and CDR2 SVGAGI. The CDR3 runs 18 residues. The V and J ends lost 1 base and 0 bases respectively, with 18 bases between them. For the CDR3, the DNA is TGTGCCAGCAGTTACTTCGGGGCGCGGGGGACCATGAACACTGAAGCTTTCTTT. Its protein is CASSYFGARGTMNTEAFF.

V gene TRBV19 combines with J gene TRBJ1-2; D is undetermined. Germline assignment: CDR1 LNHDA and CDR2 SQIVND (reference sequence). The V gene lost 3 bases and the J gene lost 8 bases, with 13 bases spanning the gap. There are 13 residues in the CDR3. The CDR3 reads CASSMPFGGGYTF. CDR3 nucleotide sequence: TGTGCCAGTAGTATGCCTTTTGGCGGGGGCTACACCTTC.

The CDR3 DNA is TGTGCCAGCAGCCCCTGGGCGGGGCAAACTTACAATGAGCAGTTCTTC. Protein: CASSPWAGQTYNEQFF. This rearrangement joins TRBV3-1 to TRBJ2-1, with TRBD2 as a possible D gene (6 bases). Germline CDR1 and CDR2: LGHDT and YNNKEL (reference sequence). Trimming took 4 bases from V and 4 from J, leaving 17 bases between them. The CDR3 loop spans 16 amino acids.

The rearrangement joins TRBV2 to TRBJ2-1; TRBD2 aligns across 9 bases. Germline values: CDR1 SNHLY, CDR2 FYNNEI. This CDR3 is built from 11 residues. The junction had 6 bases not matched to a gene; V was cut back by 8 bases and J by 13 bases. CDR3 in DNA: TGTGCCAGCCAGAGGGGGACTAGCCAGTTCTTC. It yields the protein CASQRGTSQFF.